This passage covers 18 T cell receptor beta chains from one sample sequenced in a study of blood T cell repertoires in COVID-19. Using immunoSEQ multiplex PCR, the repertoire was profiled, and TCRdb retains in-frame clones only, with some absent. In the table there are some 62,000 clones, approximately 79% of which are singletons. The material sequenced was peripheral blood. These receptors came from an elderly woman with active or convalescent COVID-19.

The gene calls are TRBV30 and TRBJ1-5; D might be TRBD1 (6 bases). The CDR3 has 16 residues. Germline CDR1 is GTSNPN and CDR2 is SVGIG (reference sequence). V was cut by 0 bases and J by 4 bases, with 16 bases left in between. The CDR3 DNA reads TGTGCCTGGAGTGTACGCCGGGCAGGGGTGAATCAGCCCCAGCATTTT. It specifies CAWSVRRAGVNQPQHF.

V and J are TRBV7-9 and TRBJ1-2, with unresolved D. Germline V lookup: CDR1 SEHNR, CDR2 FQNEAQ (reference sequence). This CDR3 comprises 12 residues. V dropped 1 base and J dropped 4 bases, with 4 bases sitting between them. In nucleotides, the CDR3 is TGTGCCAGCAGCTTAGTCAGCTATGGCTACACCTTC. It codes for CASSLVSYGYTF.

The chain combines TRBV5-8 with TRBJ2-3; the match to TRBD1 covers 8 bases. Losses at the gene ends were 4 bases for V and 3 bases for J; bases not matched to a gene: 7. This CDR3 region has 15 residues. From germline, CDR1 is SGHTS and CDR2 YDEGEE. The CDR3 nucleotides are TGTGCCAGCAGCCGAGGACAGGGTAGGACAGATACGCAGTATTTT. This translates into CASSRGQGRTDTQYF.

The gene calls are TRBV5-4 and TRBJ1-1; maybe TRBD1 (6 bases). Per the germline V gene, CDR1 is SGHNT and CDR2 is YYREEE (reference sequence). This CDR3 region has 13 residues. Trimming pared 4 bases from V and 4 bases from J, leaving 11 bases between. CDR3 DNA: TGTGCCAGCAGCACCACAGGGTCCACTGAAGCTTTCTTT. Its protein is CASSTTGSTEAFF.

The rearrangement uses TRBV6-5 and TRBJ2-3, with TRBD2 matching over 14 bases. Germline CDR1 MNHEY, CDR2 SVGAGI. This CDR3 is 14 amino acids long. V dropped 6 bases and J dropped 6; count of bases not matched to a gene: 2. The CDR3 DNA reads as TGTGCCAGCAGCCGACTAGCGGGGGGGGATACGCAGTATTTT. Translating it yields CASSRLAGGDTQYF.

The chain uses TRBV6-2 or TRBV6-3 and TRBJ1-3, with D unclear. This CDR3 is built from 13 residues. The germline V gene encodes CDR1 MNHEY and CDR2 SVGEGT. V gave up 2 bases and J gave up 8 bases, with 10 bases separating them. CDR3 sequence reads: CASSYSEGDTIYF. CDR3 DNA: TGTGCCAGCAGTTACAGCGAGGGAGACACCATATATTTT.

The gene calls are TRBV4-1 and TRBJ1-4; perhaps TRBD1 as D (6 bases). The CDR3 has 16 amino acids. V was cut by 5 bases and J by 3 bases, with 16 bases left in between. Germline V gene data show CDR1 as MGHRA and CDR2 as YSYEKL. CDR3 bases: TGCGCCAGCAGCTCCCAACAGGGTTTTGCTAATGAAAAACTGTTTTTT. It is translated as CASSSQQGFANEKLFF.

V and J are TRBV3-1 (or the pseudogene TRBV3-2) and TRBJ1-6, with D unclear. Deletions cut 0 bases from V and 10 bases from J, with 7 bases between. The CDR3 has 13 amino acids. Per the germline V gene, CDR1 is LGHDT and CDR2 is YNNKEL (reference sequence). The CDR3 DNA reads TGTGCCAGCAGCCAAGAGGGCGTATCACCCCTCCACTTT. Translated, it gives CASSQEGVSPLHF.

The V and J genes are TRBV5-4 and TRBJ2-1, with TRBD2 identical over 9 bases. V was clipped by 4 bases and J by 6 bases; unmatched bases: 2. There are 13 residues in the CDR3. The V gene's germline CDR1 is SGHNT and CDR2 YYREEE (reference sequence). This CDR3 reads CASSVTSGNEQFF. The CDR3 bases are TGTGCCAGCAGCGTGACTAGCGGCAATGAGCAGTTCTTC.

The sample holds a few counts of this clone. The genes are TRBV20-1 and TRBJ1-1, with no clear D. Trimming cost V 3 bases and J 1 base, with 9 bases left between them. The V gene's germline CDR1 is DFQATT and CDR2 SNEGSKA (reference sequence). This CDR3 contains 13 residues. CDR3 in amino acids: CSASRSGNTEAFF. For the CDR3, the DNA is TGCAGTGCTAGTCGGTCAGGGAACACTGAAGCTTTCTTT.

In regard to this clone: Sequence at one end of the junction differs from germline and may be a read error. CDR3 sequence (DNA): TGTGCCAGCAGCTTAGAGACTAGCGGGCTATACTCCACACATACGCAGTATTTT. Residues: CASSLETSGLYSTHTQYF. The chain combines TRBV7-8 with TRBJ2-3; TRBD2 matches 10 bases. Germline V lookup: CDR1 SGHVS, CDR2 FQNEAQ. CDR3 length: 18 amino acids.

The chain carries TRBV5-5 and TRBJ2-7; D gene uncertain. V lost 0 bases, J lost 2 bases, and 21 bases lay in between. Germline loops: CDR1 SGHKS, CDR2 YYEKEE (reference sequence). The CDR3 loop spans 18 amino acids. The CDR3 nucleotides read TGTGCCAGCAGCTTGGGGCGGAGCCCTGATGTCGATCCCTACGAGCAGTACTTC. Protein sequence: CASSLGRSPDVDPYEQYF.

This chain connects TRBV27 to TRBJ2-7; possibly TRBD1 for D (5 bases). The CDR3 has 16 residues. The V and J ends lost 0 bases and 6 bases respectively, with 18 bases between them. Germline V gives CDR1 MNHEY, CDR2 SMNVEV (reference sequence). The CDR3, as DNA: TGTGCCAGCAGTTTATCCTCTTGGCAGGGCTCCCGCGAGCAGTACTTC. It is translated as CASSLSSWQGSREQYF.

V is TRBV7-9 and J is TRBJ1-1, with 9 bases identical to TRBD1. V trimming: 4 bases; J trimming: 7 bases; junction bases outside the gene matches: 7. The CDR3 has 14 amino acids. CDR1 is SEHNR and CDR2 is FQNEAQ in the germline V gene (reference sequence). The CDR3 loop is CASSSLGTGFEAFF. The CDR3 nucleotides read TGTGCCAGCAGCTCACTAGGGACAGGGTTTGAAGCTTTCTTT.

This clone was found a few times. V usage is TRBV5-6 and J usage is TRBJ1-1; no clear D gene. V was pared by 6 bases and J by 3 bases, with 6 bases between. In germline, CDR1 is SGHDT, CDR2 YYEEEE. CDR3 length equals 11 residues. CDR3 DNA sequence: TGTGCCAGCAACTCTTACACTGAAGCTTTCTTT. This gives the protein CASNSYTEAFF.

The chain has TRBV6-5 and TRBJ2-5, with 8 bases identical to TRBD1. Germline V gene sequence: CDR1 MNHEY, CDR2 SVGAGI. Trimming at V came to 0 bases and at J to 5 bases, leaving 5 bases not matched to a gene. This CDR3 is 15 amino acids long. This chain's CDR3 is CASSYSTGGAETQYF. The CDR3 bases are TGTGCCAGCAGTTACTCCACAGGGGGTGCTGAGACCCAGTACTTC.

The genes are TRBV7-3 and TRBJ2-3; 11 bases are shared with TRBD2. This CDR3 spans 15 amino acids. The V and J ends lost 5 bases and 2 bases, in that order; junction bases with no gene match: 3. Germline lookup yields CDR1 SGHTA and CDR2 FQGTGA. The CDR3: CASSLSGGDTDTQYF. For the CDR3, the DNA is TGTGCCAGCAGCCTTAGCGGGGGGGACACAGATACGCAGTATTTT.

The chain uses TRBV2 and TRBJ1-1; D is undetermined. CDR3 length equals 14 residues. The V end lost 7 bases, the J end lost 1 base, and 13 bases lay between the germline ends. CDR1 is SNHLY, CDR2 FYNNEI, per germline. CDR3 loop: CASTRRTRNTEAFF. CDR3 in DNA: TGTGCCAGCACTAGGAGGACCAGGAACACTGAAGCTTTCTTT.